This entry is about one TCR beta chain. CDR3 length: 12 amino acids. Trimming left V 5 bases short and J 2 bases short, with 7 bases between. In germline, CDR1 is SGHRS, CDR2 YFSETQ. The data belong to a study of blood T cell repertoires in COVID-19. The wider study: T cells, B-cell-depleted T cells, or PBMCs supplied cDNA or gDNA.

Per the original methods: By means of reference gene primer amplification, nucleated cell counts were estimated. Clones were read by immunoSEQ multiplex PCR, and TCRdb kept only the in-frame ones, dropping some. D and trimming were read from the DNA, whereas the V and J calls and clone size are those reported in that table. The sample comprises 150,000 to 200,000 clones, approximately 95% of which are singletons, and under 5% rests with the top ten. The chain links TRBV5-1 to TRBJ1-1; no definite D call. The source material was peripheral blood. The sequence derives from a woman between 50 and 59 years old with acute or convalescent COVID-19. The CDR3 sequence: CASSSHNTEAFF. DNA for the CDR3: TGCGCCAGCAGTTCCCATAACACTGAAGCTTTCTTT.